The 2 T cell receptor beta chains listed next were all sequenced from one sample in a study of cytomegalovirus exposure and HLA in healthy donors. Primers for the PCR totalled 60 Vbeta and 13 Jbeta. Clones were read by immunoSEQ multiplex PCR, and TCRdb kept only the in-frame ones, dropping some. The data hold over 200,000 clones, with about 80% observed a single time. Specimen: PBMCs. The receptors stem from a woman aged 40 to 50 in good health and CMV-seronegative.

The rearrangement links TRBV7-3 to TRBJ2-7; 9 positions agree with TRBD1. Germline CDR1 is SGHTA and CDR2 is FQGTGA. The CDR3 runs to 14 residues. With V trimmed by 5 bases and J by 3 bases, 5 bases remained unmatched. The CDR3 nucleotides are TGTGCCAGCAGCCCCGGACAGGGGAACTACGAGCAGTACTTC. Translation: CASSPGQGNYEQYF.

The rearrangement joins TRBV6-5 to TRBJ1-4, with D unclear. Germline CDR1 MNHEY, CDR2 SVGAGI. The CDR3 is 15 residues long. Trimming shortened V by 0 bases and J by 5 bases, and 10 bases separated the two germline ends. The CDR3 reads CASSYSTARNEKLFF. Written as DNA, the CDR3 is TGTGCCAGCAGTTACTCGACTGCGCGGAATGAAAAACTGTTTTTT.